Given below is one TCR beta chain in context. The target of this receptor is not known. Base qualities are not provided; no much larger clone lies one nucleotide away. The time point tag for this specimen amounts to: about 28 days (+/-7) after the second vaccine dose. AZD1222 recipients whose second dose came at about 4 weeks and those whose second dose came at about 12 weeks were combined into one group, since spike-specific TCR depth and breadth did not differ between the two schedules. Samples from vaccinated people were obtained from the UK trials COV001 and COV002, which included a single-blind randomized controlled phase 2/3 trial of AZD1222 (ChAdOx1 nCoV-19) in healthy adults. For TCRbeta chain sequencing, PBMC samples were collected from trial participants at day 0 and at day 28 after the second dose. The data were obtained in a study of T cell responses to AZD1222 COVID-19 vaccine (dated by TCRdb to about 2021). Some background on the complete study: TCR sequencing was performed for 230 to 250 trial participants, of whom around 200 were given two doses of AZD1222 and around 25 were given two doses of MenACWY control vaccine. Enrollment into the trials was organized by age into subgroups of 18-55, 56-69 and 70-plus years, and those subgroups contained roughly 150, 30 and 60 TCR-sequenced participants, respectively.

Broad study findings and their caveats: CD4 TCRs associated with the vaccine covered the entire spike protein, and the dominant responses were in regions 160-218 and 743-854. In the small 56-69-year group, the increase in depth fell short of significance, most likely because of low power. No day 14 peak-response samples were available, so repertoires were characterized only after the peak T cell response. Conclusions about previously exposed vaccinees were limited because only a handful of AZD1222 recipients were SARS-CoV-2 seropositive at baseline. After two AZD1222 doses, both the breadth and the depth of spike-specific TCRs were significantly higher than at day 0 and than in MenACWY recipients. Most participants were white British and females outnumbered males, and the authors suggested that clonal diversity may have been underestimated. Epitopes outside the regions mutated in the B.1.351 and B.1.1.7 variants were reportedly recognized by nearly half of the unique spike-specific TCRs.

The CDR3 regions of human TCRbeta chains were analyzed by immunosequencing. In the original analysis: Repertoire TCRs were checked for matches against a reference library of SARS-CoV-2-specific TCRs that had been generated using the MIRA antigen-specificity platform. Breadth meant the fraction of unique TCRs that were SARS-CoV-2-associated, whereas depth meant the fraction of total T cells that were SARS-CoV-2-associated. Each spike-specific TCR was assigned to its reactive spike region and to a CD4 or CD8 class using the MIRA data. Log10-transformed breadth and depth values were compared by one-way ANOVA with Sidak's multiple comparisons tests. TCRdb holds this immuneACCESS table with in-frame rearrangements only. Some clones are missing; in checked studies, unresolved V genes explain under half, and the rest has no known cause. The V and J calls and clone size were taken over from that table, and D and trimming were inferred from the DNA. A total of 150,000 or so clones appear in this sample, more than 85% of them only once. Of the sample, 3.6% falls within the top ten clones.

Sequencing used peripheral blood, obtained 28 days after the second AZD1222 dose. The sequence was obtained from an adult who received the AZD1222 COVID-19 vaccine.

The nucleotides are TGTGCCACCAGCGACAGGGGTGACTATGGCTACACCTTC. Translated, it reads CATSDRGDYGYTF. The V gene is TRBV24-1 and the J gene is TRBJ1-2; TRBD1 matches 8 bases in the middle. The germline V and J ends show losses of 7 bases and 3 bases respectively, and no gene match explains 3 bases of the junction. Measured from the cysteine to the phenylalanine, the CDR3 is 13 residues long. Only the CDR3 region is kept as DNA, spanning 39 bases read in frame from base 1. CDR1 is given as KGHDR and CDR2 as SFDVKD, both from the germline V gene.